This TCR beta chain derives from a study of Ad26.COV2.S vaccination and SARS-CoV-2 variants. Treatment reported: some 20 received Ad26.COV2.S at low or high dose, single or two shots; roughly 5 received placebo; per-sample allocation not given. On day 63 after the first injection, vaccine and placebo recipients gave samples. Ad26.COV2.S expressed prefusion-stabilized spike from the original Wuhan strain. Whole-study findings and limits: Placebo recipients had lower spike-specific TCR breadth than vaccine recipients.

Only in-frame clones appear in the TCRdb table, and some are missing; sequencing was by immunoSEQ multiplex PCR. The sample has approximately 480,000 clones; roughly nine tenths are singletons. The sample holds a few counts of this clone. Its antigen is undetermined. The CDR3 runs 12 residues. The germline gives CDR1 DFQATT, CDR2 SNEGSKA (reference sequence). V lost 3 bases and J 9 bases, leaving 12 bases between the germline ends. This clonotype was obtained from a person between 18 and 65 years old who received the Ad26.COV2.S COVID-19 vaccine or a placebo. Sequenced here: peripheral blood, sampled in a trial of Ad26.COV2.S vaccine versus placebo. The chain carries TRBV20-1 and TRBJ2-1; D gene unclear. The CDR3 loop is CSASPTIGEQFF. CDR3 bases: TGCAGTGCTAGTCCCACGATTGGTGAGCAGTTCTTC.